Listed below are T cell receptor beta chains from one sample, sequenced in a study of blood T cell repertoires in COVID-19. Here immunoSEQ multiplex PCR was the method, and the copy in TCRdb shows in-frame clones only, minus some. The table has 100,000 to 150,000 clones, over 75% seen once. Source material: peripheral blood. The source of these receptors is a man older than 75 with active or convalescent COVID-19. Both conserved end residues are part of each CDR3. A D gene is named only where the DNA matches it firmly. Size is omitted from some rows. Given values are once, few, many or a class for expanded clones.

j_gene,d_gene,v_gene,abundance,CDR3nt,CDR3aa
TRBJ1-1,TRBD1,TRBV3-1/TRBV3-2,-,TGTGCCAGCAGCCAGGGCAGGGGGTTCACTGAAGCTTTCTTT,CASSQGRGFTEAFF
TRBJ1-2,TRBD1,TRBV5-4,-,TGTGCCAGCAGCTTCTCACGGACAGGGTATACTGGCTACACCTTC,CASSFSRTGYTGYTF
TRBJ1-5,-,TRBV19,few,TGTGCCAGTAGTATGTGGCGGGATAGCAATCAGCCCCAGCATTTT,CASSMWRDSNQPQHF
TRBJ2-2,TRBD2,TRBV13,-,TGTGCCAGCAGCTTAGCCCGGACTAGCGGGAACACCGGGGAGCTGTTTTTT,CASSLARTSGNTGELFF
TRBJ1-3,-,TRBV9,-,TGTGCCAGCAGCGTAGACGGCATGGGCAGAATTACTGGAAACACCATATATTTT,CASSVDGMGRITGNTIYF
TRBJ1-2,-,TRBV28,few,TGTGCCAGCAGTTTCGAAGCCTATGGCTACACCTTC,CASSFEAYGYTF
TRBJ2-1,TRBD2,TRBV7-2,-,TGTGCCAGCAGCCCGCGCCTTTATAGCGGGAGAAATGAGCAGTTCTTC,CASSPRLYSGRNEQFF
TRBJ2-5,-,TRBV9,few,TGTGCCAGCAGCGTAGTCGCGGCTTGGGAGACCCAGTACTTC,CASSVVAAWETQYF
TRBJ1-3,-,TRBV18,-,TGTGCCAGCTCACCCCGGGCGGGCCGCGCTTACTCTGGAAACACCATATATTTT,CASSPRAGRAYSGNTIYF
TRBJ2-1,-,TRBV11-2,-,TGTGCCAGCAGCACCGGGAGCTCCTCCTACAATGAGCAGTTCTTC,CASSTGSSSYNEQFF
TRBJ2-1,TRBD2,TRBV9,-,TGTGCCAGCAGCGTAGTATCTAGCGGGAGGAGTGAGCAGTTCTTC,CASSVVSSGRSEQFF
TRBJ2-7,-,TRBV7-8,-,TGTGCCAGCAGCTTAGATATCCGCGGCAGAACCTACGAGCAGTACTTC,CASSLDIRGRTYEQYF
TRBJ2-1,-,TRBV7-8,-,TGTGCCAGCAGCTTAGCTGGTTGGAGAGAGGGTTACAATGAGCAGTTCTTC,CASSLAGWREGYNEQFF
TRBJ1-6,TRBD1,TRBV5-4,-,TGTGCCAGCAGCTTTCCCCGGGGCAGGGGGAATAATTCACCCCTCCACTTT,CASSFPRGRGNNSPLHF
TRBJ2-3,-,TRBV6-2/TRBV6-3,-,TGTGCCAGCAGTTACTCGACATCGAGCGGGCTAACGCAGTATTTT,CASSYSTSSGLTQYF
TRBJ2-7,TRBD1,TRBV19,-,TGTGCCAGTAGTACCCGGACAGGGGGCGTCGGGCAGTACTTC,CASSTRTGGVGQYF
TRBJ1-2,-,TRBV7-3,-,TGTGCCAGCAGCCCCGCGGAGGGATATGGCTACACCTTC,CASSPAEGYGYTF
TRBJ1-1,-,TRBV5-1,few,TGCGCCAGCAGCTTCGCAGATAACACTGAAGCTTTCTTT,CASSFADNTEAFF
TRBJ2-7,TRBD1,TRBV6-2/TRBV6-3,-,TGTGCCAGCAGTTCGCCGGGACAGAGCTCCTACGAGCAGTACTTC,CASSSPGQSSYEQYF
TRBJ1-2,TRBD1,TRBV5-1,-,TGCGCCAGCAGCTGGACAGGATTGAATGGCTACACCTTC,CASSWTGLNGYTF
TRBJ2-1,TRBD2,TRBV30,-,TGTGCCTGGGGGACTAGGGGAATCTCGGGGGAGCAGTTCTTC,CAWGTRGISGEQFF
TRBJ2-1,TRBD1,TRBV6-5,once,TGTGCCAGCAGTCAACGGGACAGGATCGTCAATGAGCAGTTCTTC,CASSQRDRIVNEQFF
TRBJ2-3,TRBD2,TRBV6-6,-,TGTGCCAGCAGTTTAGCGGGGGGGCTCTTTGATACGCAGTATTTT,CASSLAGGLFDTQYF
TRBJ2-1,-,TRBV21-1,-,TGTGCCAGCAGCAAAGATGGGCTAGCAAATGGGTTGGACAATGAGCAGTTCTTC,CASSKDGLANGLDNEQFF
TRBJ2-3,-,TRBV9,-,TGTGCCAGCAGCCCGGTACTAGCTCCCACAGATACGCAGTATTTT,CASSPVLAPTDTQYF
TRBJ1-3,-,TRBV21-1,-,TGTGCCAGCAGCAAATACTATTTTAGAAACACCATATATTTT,CASSKYYFRNTIYF
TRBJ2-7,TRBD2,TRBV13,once,TGTGCCAGCTCGGGCAGATGGGCGGGGGGCTACGAGCAGTACTTC,CASSGRWAGGYEQYF
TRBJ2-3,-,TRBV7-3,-,TGTGCCAGCAGCTTTCCCCCCGCAGATACGCAGTATTTT,CASSFPPADTQYF
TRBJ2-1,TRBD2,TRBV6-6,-,TGTGCCAGCAGTCTGAATAGCGGGGGCGGCGCCGGGGCTGAGCAGTTCTTC,CASSLNSGGGAGAEQFF
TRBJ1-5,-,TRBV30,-,TGTGCCTGGAGCCCACCCAAGGGGAATAGCAATCAGCCCCAGCATTTT,CAWSPPKGNSNQPQHF
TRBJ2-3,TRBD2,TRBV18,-,TGTGCCAGCTCATCGCGGACGACTAGCGGGAGGGGCACAGATACGCAGTATTTT,CASSSRTTSGRGTDTQYF
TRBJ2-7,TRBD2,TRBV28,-,TGTGCCAGCAGTTTAAGGGGACTAGCGGGATCCTACGAGCAGTACTTC,CASSLRGLAGSYEQYF
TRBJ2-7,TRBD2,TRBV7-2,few,TGTGCCAGCAGCTTCACTAGCGGGAGGGGATACGAGCAGTACTTC,CASSFTSGRGYEQYF
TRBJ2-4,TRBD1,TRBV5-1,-,TGCGCCAGCAGCTCATCGACAGGGGCAGGGAACATTCAGTACTTC,CASSSSTGAGNIQYF
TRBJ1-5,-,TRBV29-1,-,TGCAGCGTTGGGGGGGGATATGATCAGCCCCAGCATTTT,CSVGGGYDQPQHF
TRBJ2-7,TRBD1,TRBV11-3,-,TGTGCCAGCAGCTTAGATGGGACAGGATCTCAGCAGTACTTC,CASSLDGTGSQQYF
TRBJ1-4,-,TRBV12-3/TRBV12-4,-,TGTGCCAGCAGTTTCGGCGGGAATGAAAAACTGTTTTTT,CASSFGGNEKLFF
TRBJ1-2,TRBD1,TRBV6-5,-,TGTGCCAGCAGTTACGACGACAGGGACTATGGCTACACCTTC,CASSYDDRDYGYTF
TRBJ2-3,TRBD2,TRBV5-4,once,TGTGCCAGCAGCCCCCCGCAGGGAGCGGGAGTTGGGTTAGTAGATACGCAGTATTTT,CASSPPQGAGVGLVDTQYF
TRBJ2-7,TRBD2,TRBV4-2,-,TGTGCCAGCAGCCAGTCACGGGGGGCTAGCGGGGGTTGGGAGCAGTACTTC,CASSQSRGASGGWEQYF
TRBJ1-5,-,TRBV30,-,TGTGCCTGGAGCCCTCGGAATCAGCCCCAGCATTTT,CAWSPRNQPQHF
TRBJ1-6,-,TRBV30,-,TGTGCCTGGAATCAGAGGAGCTCCTATAATTCACCCCTCCACTTT,CAWNQRSSYNSPLHF
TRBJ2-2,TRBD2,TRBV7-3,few,TGTGCCAGCAGCGTGACTAGCGGAGCCACCGGGGAGCTGTTTTTT,CASSVTSGATGELFF
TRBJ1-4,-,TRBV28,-,TGTGCCAGCAGTGTAGGAGGGGCTTGGGGAGAAAAACTGTTTTTT,CASSVGGAWGEKLFF
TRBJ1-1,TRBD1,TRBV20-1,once,TGCAGTGCGAGTGGGACAGGGGGCACTGAAGCTTTCTTT,CSASGTGGTEAFF
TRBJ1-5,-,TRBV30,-,TGTGCCTGGAATCAGGGCCCCAATCAGCCCCAGCATTTT,CAWNQGPNQPQHF
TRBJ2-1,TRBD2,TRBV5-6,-,TGTGCCAGCAGCTTGGCCGGGACTAGCGGGAGCGTTTACAATGAGCAGTTCTTC,CASSLAGTSGSVYNEQFF
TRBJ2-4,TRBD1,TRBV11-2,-,TGTGCCAGCAGCCGGGGCAAGGGACAGGTGATAATAGCCAAAAACATTCAGTACTTC,CASSRGKGQVIIAKNIQYF
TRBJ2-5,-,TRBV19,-,TGTGCCAGTAGAGTCGGCCCAATCCTGGGGCCCCAGTACTTC,CASRVGPILGPQYF
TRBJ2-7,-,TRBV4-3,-,TGCGCCAGCAGCCAAGATTTAATAGGCGGAGCGGGCGAGCAGTACTTC,CASSQDLIGGAGEQYF
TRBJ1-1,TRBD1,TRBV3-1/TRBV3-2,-,TGTGCCAGCAGCCATCCCTTCGGACAGGGGGAGAACACTGAAGCTTTCTTT,CASSHPFGQGENTEAFF
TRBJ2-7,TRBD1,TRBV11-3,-,TGTGCCAGCAGCTCAACAGGGGTTAAGGACGAGCAGTACTTC,CASSSTGVKDEQYF
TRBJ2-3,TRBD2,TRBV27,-,TGTGCCAGCGCCCTCGCGGGCGGAGCGGGGGGGTGGTCTAGGCTTGATACGCAGTATTTT,CASALAGGAGGWSRLDTQYF